What follows are 31 T cell receptor beta chains derived from one specimen sequenced in a study of T cell responses to AZD1222 COVID-19 vaccine. Libraries were prepared by immunoSEQ multiplex PCR; TCRdb keeps only in-frame clonotypes and omits some of them. The sample shows about 150,000 clones, around 92% of them seen only once. The sample here was peripheral blood, taken 28 days after the second AZD1222 dose. The receptors originated from an adult who received the AZD1222 COVID-19 vaccine.

This chain links TRBV7-3 with TRBJ1-6; 9 bases are a match to TRBD1. This CDR3 is built from 16 residues. Germline V gene data show CDR1 as SGHTA and CDR2 as FQGTGA. Trimming removed 4 bases from V and 5 bases from J; junction bases left unmatched: 6. For the CDR3, the DNA is TGTGCCAGCAGCTCCCATGGACAGGGGAATAATTCACCCCTCCACTTT. It is translated as CASSSHGQGNNSPLHF.

This sequence joins TRBV5-1 and TRBJ2-7; tentative D call: TRBD2 (5 bases). V was cut by 0 bases and J by 5 bases, with 9 bases left in between. This CDR3 spans 13 amino acids. In germline, CDR1 is SGHRS, CDR2 YFSETQ. CDR3 in amino acids: CASSLAQRDEQYF. The CDR3 region has the DNA TGCGCCAGCAGCTTGGCCCAGAGGGACGAGCAGTACTTC.

The chain has TRBV11-2 and TRBJ2-3, with 9 bases lining up with TRBD2. The CDR3 loop spans 17 amino acids. Per the germline V gene, CDR1 is SGHAT and CDR2 is FQNNGV. V shed 5 bases, J shed 4 bases, and the junction held 13 bases outside the gene matches. The CDR3 nucleotides read TGTGCCAGCAGCGTTCTCCCGGGACTAGCTCAGTCAGATACGCAGTATTTT. This sequence encodes CASSVLPGLAQSDTQYF.

The chain links TRBV4-1 to TRBJ1-5, with 10 nucleotides matching TRBD1. CDR1 MGHRA and CDR2 YSYEKL come from the germline V gene. CDR3 length: 15 residues. The V gene end was trimmed by 0 bases and the J gene end by 5 bases; junction bases not matched to a gene: 1. The CDR3 sequence is CASSQEGTGDQPQHF. CDR3 DNA: TGCGCCAGCAGCCAAGAAGGGACAGGGGATCAGCCCCAGCATTTT.

V usage is TRBV6-5 and J usage is TRBJ2-7; 8 positions match TRBD2. Germline values: CDR1 MNHEY, CDR2 SVGAGI. The CDR3 spans 15 residues. Trimming at V came to 5 bases and at J to 8 bases, leaving 14 bases not matched to a gene. CDR3 amino acids: CASSLRGAGGFKQYF. The CDR3 DNA sequence: TGTGCCAGCAGTCTCCGGGGGGCGGGAGGTTTTAAGCAGTACTTC.

The V and J genes are TRBV9 and TRBJ2-7; D is possibly TRBD1 (5 bases). CDR3 size: 17 residues. In germline, CDR1 is SGDLS, CDR2 YYNGEE. V was trimmed by 4 bases and J by 0 bases, leaving 20 bases between them. CDR3 in DNA: TGTGCCAGCAGCCACCCTCTTGGGGCGCTAAGCTCCTACGAGCAGTACTTC. Its translation: CASSHPLGALSSYEQYF. The whole variable domain, remainder taken from reference TRBV9 and TRBJ2-7, is DSGVTQTPKHLITATGQRVTLRCSPRSGDLSVYWYQQSLDQGLQFLIQYYNGEERAKGNILERFSAQQFPDLHSELNLSSLELGDSALYFCASSHPLGALSSYEQYFGPGTRLTVT.

The chain is built from TRBV15 and TRBJ2-2; D unclear. Trimming removed 5 bases from V and 5 bases from J, with 9 bases in between. CDR3 size: 13 residues. The germline CDR1 and CDR2 sequences are LNHNV and YYDKDF (reference sequence). CDR3 bases: TGTGCCACCAGCCCCGACTTGACCGGGGAGCTGTTTTTT. This sequence encodes CATSPDLTGELFF.

The chain is built from TRBV27 and TRBJ1-2, with a weak D call TRBD1 (5 bases). This CDR3 is 13 amino acids long. Germline V gene sequence: CDR1 MNHEY, CDR2 SMNVEV (reference sequence). Trimming pared 3 bases from V and 1 base from J, leaving 6 bases between. CDR3 in DNA: TGTGCCAGCAGTTTCGACAGTAACTATGGCTACACCTTC. It is translated as CASSFDSNYGYTF.

The chain combines TRBV7-9 with TRBJ2-2; tentatively, D is TRBD1 (5 bases). CDR3 length: 15 residues. Germline CDR1 is SEHNR and CDR2 is FQNEAQ (reference sequence). V was pared by 2 bases and J by 5 bases, with 12 bases between. This CDR3 reads CASSLPRDLTGELFF. The CDR3 DNA reads TGTGCCAGCAGCTTACCCAGGGATCTAACCGGGGAGCTGTTTTTT.

This clone has just one count. As DNA, the CDR3 is TGTGCCAGCAGCCAAAGACTAGTTTCCGAGCAGTACTTC. Translating it yields CASSQRLVSEQYF. The chain employs TRBV16 and TRBJ2-7, with D perhaps matching TRBD2 (6 bases). The V end lost 2 bases, the J end lost 6 bases, and 11 bases lay between the germline ends. The CDR3 has 13 amino acids. The germline gives CDR1 KGHSY, CDR2 FQNENV.

The gene calls are TRBV24-1 and TRBJ2-1, with TRBD2 as a possible D gene (6 bases). The CDR3 spans 14 residues. The V and J ends lost 4 bases and 10 bases respectively, with 16 bases between them. Germline CDR1 and CDR2: KGHDR and SFDVKD. Here the CDR3 DNA reads TGTGCCACCAGTGAGGCGGGGCCCTACTTGGAGCAGTTCTTC. Translating it yields CATSEAGPYLEQFF.

As regards this clone: The sample carries other DNA sequences with the same CDR3. The J gene is TRBJ1-1, the V gene TRBV4-3; perhaps TRBD1 as D (6 bases). The CDR3 is 16 amino acids. Germline CDR1 reads LGHNA; CDR2 reads YSLEER. Trimming shortened V by 3 bases and J by 0 bases, and 14 bases separated the two germline ends. The CDR3 region is CASSHVTGTMNTEAFF. In DNA, the CDR3 is TGCGCCAGCAGCCACGTCACAGGGACAATGAACACTGAAGCTTTCTTT.

The J gene is TRBJ1-5, the V gene TRBV7-2, with TRBD1 matching 7 bases. V shed 5 bases, J shed 7 bases, and the junction held 5 bases outside the gene matches. The CDR3 is made up of 13 amino acids. CDR1 and CDR2 from the germline V gene are SGHTA and FQGNSA. CDR3 bases: TGTGCCAGCAGCCCCCAGGGGGGACAGCCCCAGCATTTT. This codes for CASSPQGGQPQHF.

The chain combines TRBV6-2 or TRBV6-3 with TRBJ1-1; no clear D gene. The germline CDR1 and CDR2 sequences are MNHEY and SVGEGT. This CDR3 is built from 13 residues. V gave up 0 bases and J gave up 6 bases, with 8 bases separating them. The CDR3 spells CASSYSSRAEAFF. The DNA of the CDR3 is TGTGCCAGCAGTTACTCGAGTAGGGCTGAAGCTTTCTTT.

This chain links TRBV5-6 with TRBJ1-2; D not certain. CDR1 SGHDT and CDR2 YYEEEE come from the germline V gene. V gave up 0 bases and J gave up 8 bases, with 11 bases separating them. The CDR3 has 13 amino acids. The CDR3 bases are TGTGCCAGCAGCTTGGACGGCAGTATAGGCTACACCTTC. Amino acid sequence: CASSLDGSIGYTF.

The genes are TRBV5-1 and TRBJ2-7; D gene unclear. Germline CDR1 and CDR2: SGHRS and YFSETQ. V was shortened by 5 bases and J by 4 bases, with 10 bases between the two germline ends. The CDR3 runs 12 residues. CDR3 in amino acids: CASREYGYEQYF. In nucleotides, the CDR3 is TGCGCCAGCAGGGAGTATGGGTACGAGCAGTACTTC.

CDR3 residues: CASSYRPGGNEQFF. The CDR3 DNA reads TGTGCCAGCAGTTACCGGCCGGGAGGGAATGAGCAGTTCTTC. This chain uses TRBV6-2 or TRBV6-3 with TRBJ2-1; the match to TRBD2 covers 8 bases. With V trimmed by 2 bases and J by 7 bases, 4 bases remained unmatched. The CDR3 totals 14 residues. Germline V CDR1 and CDR2: MNHEY, SVGEGT.

The chain has TRBV18 and TRBJ1-1; TRBD1 is a possible D gene (6 bases). The CDR3 extends over 13 amino acids. Trimming took 1 base from V and 3 from J, leaving 6 bases between them. Germline loops: CDR1 KGHSH, CDR2 LQKENI. CDR3 in DNA: TGTGCCAGCTCACCACAGGGGGACACTGAAGCTTTCTTT. The encoded protein is CASSPQGDTEAFF.

This chain joins TRBV5-5 and TRBJ2-5, with D possibly called TRBD1 or TRBD2 (6 bases each). The CDR3 has 15 residues. Trimming removed 2 bases from V and 1 base from J, with 12 bases in between. Germline values: CDR1 SGHKS, CDR2 YYEKEE (reference sequence). Here the CDR3 reads CASSFAGEVQETQYF. For the CDR3, the DNA is TGTGCCAGCAGCTTCGCAGGGGAGGTCCAAGAGACCCAGTACTTC.

The CDR3 protein is CASSNRQGAYVDGYTF. The CDR3 region has the DNA TGTGCCAGCAGTAACCGACAGGGGGCGTATGTAGATGGCTACACCTTC. This chain connects TRBV6-6 to TRBJ1-2, with 10 bases aligning to TRBD1. Germline CDR1 reads MNHNY; CDR2 reads SVGAGI (reference sequence). CDR3 length: 16 residues. V dropped 5 bases and J dropped 6; count of bases not matched to a gene: 12.

This clone was observed many times. The rearrangement links TRBV6-6 to TRBJ1-1; possible D gene TRBD1, 6 bases. The CDR3 has 10 residues. The germline V gene encodes CDR1 MNHNY and CDR2 SVGAGI (reference sequence). Trimming left V 6 bases short and J 8 bases short, with 7 bases between. Here the CDR3 DNA reads TGTGCCAGCAGGCAGGGGGAAGCTTTCTTT. It specifies CASRQGEAFF.

The chain uses TRBV5-1 and TRBJ2-1; the D gene could be TRBD1 or TRBD2 (7 bases each). Germline V gene sequence: CDR1 SGHRS, CDR2 YFSETQ. V lost 1 base and J 0 bases, leaving 11 bases between the germline ends. The CDR3 is 16 amino acids. CDR3 DNA sequence: TGCGCCAGCAGCTTGCAGGGGGGGACCTCCTACAATGAGCAGTTCTTC. Amino acids: CASSLQGGTSYNEQFF.

This rearrangement joins TRBV29-1 to TRBJ1-1; TRBD1 might be the D (5 bases). The germline V and J ends were trimmed by 3 bases and 5 bases, with 13 bases remaining between them. CDR3 length equals 13 residues. The germline V gene has CDR1 SQVTM and CDR2 ANQGSEA. The CDR3 DNA is TGCAGCGTTGATCTGTGGCGGGGGACTGAAGCTTTCTTT. Translation gives CSVDLWRGTEAFF.

This clone occurred once. The V call is TRBV5-1, the J call TRBJ2-2; possible D gene TRBD2, 5 bases. Germline lookup yields CDR1 SGHRS and CDR2 YFSETQ. The CDR3 is made up of 15 amino acids. V dropped 0 bases and J dropped 4 bases, with 10 bases sitting between them. CDR3: CASSLDLASTGELFF. CDR3 DNA sequence: TGCGCCAGCAGCTTGGATCTAGCTTCCACCGGGGAGCTGTTTTTT.

The V call is TRBV19, the J call TRBJ1-2; tentative D call: TRBD1 (5 bases). Germline CDR1 is LNHDA and CDR2 is SQIVND (reference sequence). The CDR3 covers 14 residues. The V and J ends lost 5 bases and 3 bases respectively, with 13 bases between them. The CDR3 coding sequence is TGTGCCAGTAGTCCCGGGACGTACGACTATGGCTACACCTTC. It codes for CASSPGTYDYGYTF.

The V and J genes are TRBV9 and TRBJ1-5, with 7 bases matching TRBD1. The CDR3 is 13 residues long. Unmatched junction bases numbered 4, after V lost 3 bases and J lost 7 bases. The V gene's germline CDR1 is SGDLS and CDR2 YYNGEE. The CDR3 DNA is TGTGCCAGCAGCGGCGCCAGGGGGCAGCCCCAGCATTTT. It translates to CASSGARGQPQHF.

V and J are TRBV29-1 and TRBJ2-2, with D uncertain. V lost 6 bases, J lost 7 bases, and 15 bases lay in between. Germline V gene lookup returns CDR1 SQVTM and CDR2 ANQGSEA. The CDR3 has 13 amino acids. As DNA, the CDR3 is TGCAGCGTGGGTCAGAGGAGTGACGGGGAGCTGTTTTTT. Its protein is CSVGQRSDGELFF.

This CDR3 is CASSLWGQNSGANVLTF. CDR3 sequence (DNA): TGTGCCAGCAGTTTATGGGGTCAGAACTCTGGGGCCAACGTCCTGACTTTC. The V gene is TRBV28, the J gene TRBJ2-6, with D unresolved. CDR3 length: 17 amino acids. Germline V gene lookup returns CDR1 MDHEN and CDR2 SYDVKM. Between the trimmed V and J ends, which lost 0 bases and 0 bases, there was a span of 9 bases.

V usage is TRBV19 and J usage is TRBJ2-3; D may be TRBD2 (6 bases). The CDR3 totals 14 residues. Trimming removed 8 bases at V and 3 bases at J, with 15 bases between. Germline-derived CDR1 and CDR2 are LNHDA and SQIVND (reference sequence). The CDR3 region is CASARLVHTDTQYF. CDR3 DNA: TGTGCCAGTGCCCGACTAGTCCATACAGATACGCAGTATTTT.

This chain links TRBV28 with TRBJ1-5, with D unresolved. Trimming stripped 2 bases from V and 0 bases from J, with 17 bases between. CDR3 length equals 18 residues. Germline CDR1 reads MDHEN; CDR2 reads SYDVKM. CDR3 protein: CASSLLRLKGYSNQPQHF. CDR3 DNA sequence: TGTGCCAGCAGTTTACTCAGGCTTAAGGGATATAGCAATCAGCCCCAGCATTTT.

This chain links TRBV3-1 (or the pseudogene TRBV3-2) with TRBJ1-1, with D perhaps matching TRBD1 (5 bases). CDR3 length: 14 amino acids. Germline V gene lookup returns CDR1 LGHDT and CDR2 YNNKEL (reference sequence). Trimming left V 7 bases short and J 1 base short, with 13 bases between. Here the CDR3 reads CASTIPGRNTEAFF. In DNA, the CDR3 is TGTGCCAGCACCATCCCAGGGAGGAACACTGAAGCTTTCTTT.